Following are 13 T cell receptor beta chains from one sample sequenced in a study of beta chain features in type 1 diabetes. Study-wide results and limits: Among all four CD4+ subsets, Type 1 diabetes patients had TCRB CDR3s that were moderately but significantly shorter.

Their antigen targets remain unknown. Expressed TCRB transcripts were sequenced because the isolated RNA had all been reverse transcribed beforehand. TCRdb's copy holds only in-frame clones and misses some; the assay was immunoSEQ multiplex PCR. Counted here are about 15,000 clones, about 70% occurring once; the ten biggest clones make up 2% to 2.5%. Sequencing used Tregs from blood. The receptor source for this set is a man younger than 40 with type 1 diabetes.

The CDR3 sequence is CATSRERGETQYF. CDR3 sequence (DNA): TGTGCCACCAGCCGGGAGAGAGGAGAGACCCAGTACTTC. The chain combines TRBV15 with TRBJ2-5, with D tentatively TRBD2 (6 bases). There are 13 residues in the CDR3. With 5 bases removed from V and 4 bases from J, the gap between germline ends came to 11 bases. CDR1 LNHNV and CDR2 YYDKDF come from the germline V gene (reference sequence).

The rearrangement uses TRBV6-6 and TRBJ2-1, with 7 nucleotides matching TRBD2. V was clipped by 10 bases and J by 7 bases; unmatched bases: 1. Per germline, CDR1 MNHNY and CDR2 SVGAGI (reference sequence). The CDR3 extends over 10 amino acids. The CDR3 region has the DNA TGTGCCACCGGGAGGAATGAGCAGTTCTTC. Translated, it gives CATGRNEQFF.

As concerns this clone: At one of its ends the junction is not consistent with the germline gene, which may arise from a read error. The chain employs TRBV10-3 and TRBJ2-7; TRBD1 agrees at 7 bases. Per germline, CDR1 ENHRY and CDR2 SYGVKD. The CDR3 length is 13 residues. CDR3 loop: CAVSAGGSYEQYF. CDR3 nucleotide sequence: TGTGCCGTCAGTGCAGGGGGCTCCTACGAGCAGTACTTC.

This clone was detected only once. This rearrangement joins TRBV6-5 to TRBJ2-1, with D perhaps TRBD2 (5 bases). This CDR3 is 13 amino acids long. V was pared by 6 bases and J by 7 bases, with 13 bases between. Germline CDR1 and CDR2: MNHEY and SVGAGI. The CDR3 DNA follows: TGTGCCAGCAGCCCCCGTAGAGGGAATGAGCAGTTCTTC. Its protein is CASSPRRGNEQFF.

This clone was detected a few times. DNA of the CDR3: TGTGCCAGCAGCCAAGATAGGAGGTCCTACAATGAGCAGTTCTTC. This gives the protein CASSQDRRSYNEQFF. The J gene is TRBJ2-1, the V gene TRBV14, with a tentative D call TRBD2 (5 bases). The V end was cut by 0 bases, the J end by 1 base, with 7 bases between. Per the germline V gene, CDR1 is SGHDN and CDR2 is FVKESK. The CDR3 is 15 amino acids.

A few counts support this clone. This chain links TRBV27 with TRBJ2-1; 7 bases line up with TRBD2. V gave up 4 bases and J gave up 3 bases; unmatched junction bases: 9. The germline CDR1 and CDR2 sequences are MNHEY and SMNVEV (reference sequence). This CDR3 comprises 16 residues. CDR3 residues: CASSSLKAGLYNEQFF. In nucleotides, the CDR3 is TGTGCCAGCAGTTCCCTTAAAGCGGGGCTCTACAATGAGCAGTTCTTC.

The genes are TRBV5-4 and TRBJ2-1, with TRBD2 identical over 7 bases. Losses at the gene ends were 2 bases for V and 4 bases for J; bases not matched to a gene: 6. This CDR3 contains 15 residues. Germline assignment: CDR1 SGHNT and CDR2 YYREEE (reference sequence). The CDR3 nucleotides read TGTGCCAGCAGCTTTACTAGCGACCCTTACAATGAGCAGTTCTTC. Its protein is CASSFTSDPYNEQFF.

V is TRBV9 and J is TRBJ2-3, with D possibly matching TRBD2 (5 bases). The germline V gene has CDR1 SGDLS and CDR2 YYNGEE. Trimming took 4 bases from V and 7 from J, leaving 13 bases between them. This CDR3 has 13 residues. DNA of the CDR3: TGTGCCAGCAGCTTTCGGACTGAAAATACGCAGTATTTT. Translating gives CASSFRTENTQYF.

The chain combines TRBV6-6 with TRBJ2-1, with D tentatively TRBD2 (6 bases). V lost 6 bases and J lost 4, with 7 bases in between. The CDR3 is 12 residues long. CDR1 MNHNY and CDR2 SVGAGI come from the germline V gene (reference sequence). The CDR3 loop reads CASRRGYNEQFF. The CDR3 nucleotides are TGTGCCAGCAGGCGGGGATACAATGAGCAGTTCTTC.

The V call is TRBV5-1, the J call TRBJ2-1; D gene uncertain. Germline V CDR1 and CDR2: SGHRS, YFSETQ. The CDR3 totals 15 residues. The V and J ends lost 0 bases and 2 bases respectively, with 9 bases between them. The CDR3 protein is CASSLEQSAYNEQFF. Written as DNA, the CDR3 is TGCGCCAGCAGCTTGGAACAGTCAGCCTACAATGAGCAGTTCTTC.

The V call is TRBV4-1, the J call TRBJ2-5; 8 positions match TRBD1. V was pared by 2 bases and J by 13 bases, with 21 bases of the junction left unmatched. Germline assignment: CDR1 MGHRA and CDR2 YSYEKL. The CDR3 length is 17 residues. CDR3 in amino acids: CASSQHGQGASPPERYF. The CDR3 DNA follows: TGCGCCAGCAGCCAACACGGTCAGGGGGCGTCACCGCCGGAGAGGTACTTC.

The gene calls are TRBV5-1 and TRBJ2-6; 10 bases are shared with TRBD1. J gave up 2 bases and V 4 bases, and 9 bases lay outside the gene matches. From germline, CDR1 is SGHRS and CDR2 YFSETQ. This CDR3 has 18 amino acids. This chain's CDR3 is CASSPRYGQGAGANVLTF. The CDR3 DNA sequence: TGCGCCAGCAGCCCTAGGTATGGACAGGGGGCTGGGGCCAACGTCCTGACTTTC.

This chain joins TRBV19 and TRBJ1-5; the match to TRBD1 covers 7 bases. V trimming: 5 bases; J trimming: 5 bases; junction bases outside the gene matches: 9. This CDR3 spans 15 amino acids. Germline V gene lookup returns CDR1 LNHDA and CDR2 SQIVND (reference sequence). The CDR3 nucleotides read TGTGCCAGTAGTGACTCAGGGGGACGTGATCAGCCCCAGCATTTT. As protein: CASSDSGGRDQPQHF.